This TCR beta chain emerged from a study of cytomegalovirus exposure and HLA in healthy donors. Study-level background: The roughly 120 validation repertoires were reported in a later analysis to have been generated on the same platform as the roughly 720 first-cohort repertoires.

Generated by immunoSEQ multiplex PCR, the TCRdb table keeps only in-frame clones and is missing some. The sample holds about 98,000 clones, roughly nine tenths seen once. This clone was seen only once. This TCR was recovered from a young man in good health and CMV-seropositive. Material for sequencing was PBMCs.

The CDR3 sequence: CASSLQRGYQETQYF. The CDR3 DNA reads TGTGCCAGCAGCTTACAGCGGGGGTACCAAGAGACCCAGTACTTC. V usage is TRBV7-2 and J usage is TRBJ2-5, with 8 positions matching TRBD2. This CDR3 region has 15 residues. Per germline, CDR1 SGHTA and CDR2 FQGNSA. V was pared by 2 bases and J by 0 bases, with 2 bases of the junction left unmatched.